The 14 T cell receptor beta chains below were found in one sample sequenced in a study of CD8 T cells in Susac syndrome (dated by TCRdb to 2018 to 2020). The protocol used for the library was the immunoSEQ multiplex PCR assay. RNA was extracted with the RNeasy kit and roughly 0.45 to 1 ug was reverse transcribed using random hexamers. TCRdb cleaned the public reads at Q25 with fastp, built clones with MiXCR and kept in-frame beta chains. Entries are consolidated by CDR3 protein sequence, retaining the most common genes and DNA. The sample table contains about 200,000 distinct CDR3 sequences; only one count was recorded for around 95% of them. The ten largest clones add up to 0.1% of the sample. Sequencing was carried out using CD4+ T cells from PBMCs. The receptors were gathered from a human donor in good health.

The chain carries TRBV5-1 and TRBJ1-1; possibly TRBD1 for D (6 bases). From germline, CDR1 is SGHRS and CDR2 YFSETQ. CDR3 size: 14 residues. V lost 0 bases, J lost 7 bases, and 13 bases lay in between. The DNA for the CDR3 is TGCGCCAGCAGCTTGGGACAGGAGTGGGGTGAAGCTTTCTTT. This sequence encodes CASSLGQEWGEAFF.

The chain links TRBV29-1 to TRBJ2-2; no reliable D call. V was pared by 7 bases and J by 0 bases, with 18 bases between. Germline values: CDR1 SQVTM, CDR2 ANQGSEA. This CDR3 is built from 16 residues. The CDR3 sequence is CSAMDGRAANTGELFF. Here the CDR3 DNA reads TGCAGCGCCATGGATGGAAGGGCAGCGAACACCGGGGAGCTGTTTTTT.

CDR3 protein: CSTRQPEGETQYF. DNA for the CDR3: TGCAGTACCAGACAGCCCGAGGGAGAGACCCAGTACTTC. This sequence joins TRBV20-1 and TRBJ2-5; D assignment may be TRBD1 or TRBD2 (5 bases each). CDR1 and CDR2 (germline): DFQATT, SNEGSKA (reference sequence). The V and J ends lost 8 bases and 4 bases respectively, with 17 bases between them. The length of the CDR3 is 13 residues.

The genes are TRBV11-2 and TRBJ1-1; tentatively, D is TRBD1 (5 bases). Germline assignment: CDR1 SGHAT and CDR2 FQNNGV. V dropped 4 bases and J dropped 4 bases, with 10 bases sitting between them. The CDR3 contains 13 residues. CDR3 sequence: CASSSQVATEAFF. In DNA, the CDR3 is TGTGCCAGCAGCTCACAGGTTGCCACTGAAGCTTTCTTT.

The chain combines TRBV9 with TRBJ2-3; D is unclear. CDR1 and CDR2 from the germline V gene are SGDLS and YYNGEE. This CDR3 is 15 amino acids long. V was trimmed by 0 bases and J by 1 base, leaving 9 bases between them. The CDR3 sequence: CASSVAAVRTDTQYF. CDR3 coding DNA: TGTGCCAGCAGCGTAGCCGCAGTACGCACAGATACGCAGTATTTT.

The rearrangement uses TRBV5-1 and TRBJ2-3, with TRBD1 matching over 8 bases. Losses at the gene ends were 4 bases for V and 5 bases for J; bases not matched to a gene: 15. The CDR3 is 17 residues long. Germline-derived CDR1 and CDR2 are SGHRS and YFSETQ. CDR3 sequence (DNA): TGCGCCAGCAGCCTCCCCATCGGGACGGACAGGGAAGATACGCAGTATTTT. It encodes CASSLPIGTDREDTQYF. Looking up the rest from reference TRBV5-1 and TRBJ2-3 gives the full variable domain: KAGVTQTPRYLIKTRGQQVTLSCSPISGHRSVSWYQQTPGQGLQFLFEYFSETQRNKGNFPGRFSGRQFSNSRSEMNVSTLELGDSALYLCASSLPIGTDREDTQYFGPGTRLTVL.

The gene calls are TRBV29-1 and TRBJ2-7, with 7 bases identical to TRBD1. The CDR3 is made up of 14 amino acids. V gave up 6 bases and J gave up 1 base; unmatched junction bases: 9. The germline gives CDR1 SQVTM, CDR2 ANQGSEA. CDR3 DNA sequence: TGCAGCGTCCTACAGGGGATCTCTTCCTACGAGCAGTACTTC. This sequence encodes CSVLQGISSYEQYF.

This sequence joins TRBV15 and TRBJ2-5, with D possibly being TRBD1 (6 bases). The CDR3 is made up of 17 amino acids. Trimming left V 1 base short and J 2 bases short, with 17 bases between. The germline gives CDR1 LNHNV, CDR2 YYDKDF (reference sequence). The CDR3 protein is CATSRARDRMGQETQYF. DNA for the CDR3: TGTGCCACCAGCAGAGCTAGAGACAGGATGGGACAAGAGACCCAGTACTTC.

This CDR3 is CASSPGQGRGEQYF. The CDR3 nucleotides are TGTGCCAGCAGCCCCGGACAGGGTAGAGGAGAGCAGTACTTC. The chain recombines TRBV6-2 or TRBV6-3 with TRBJ2-7, with 8 bases lining up with TRBD1. The germline V gene has CDR1 MNHEY and CDR2 SVGEGT. The V segment lost 6 bases and the J segment 7 bases; nucleotides outside the gene matches: 11. This CDR3 contains 14 residues.

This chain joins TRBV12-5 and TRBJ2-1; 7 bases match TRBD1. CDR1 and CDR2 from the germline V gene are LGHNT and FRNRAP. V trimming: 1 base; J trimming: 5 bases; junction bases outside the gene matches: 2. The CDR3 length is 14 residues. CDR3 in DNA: TGTGCTAGTGGTTTGGGGACAGGTGACAATGAGCAGTTCTTC. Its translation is CASGLGTGDNEQFF.

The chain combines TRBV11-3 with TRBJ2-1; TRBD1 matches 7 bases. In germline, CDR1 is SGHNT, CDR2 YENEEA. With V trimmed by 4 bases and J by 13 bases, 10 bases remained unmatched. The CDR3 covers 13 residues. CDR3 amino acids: CASSSATGFGQFF. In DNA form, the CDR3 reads TGTGCCAGCAGCTCTGCGACAGGGTTTGGTCAGTTCTTC.

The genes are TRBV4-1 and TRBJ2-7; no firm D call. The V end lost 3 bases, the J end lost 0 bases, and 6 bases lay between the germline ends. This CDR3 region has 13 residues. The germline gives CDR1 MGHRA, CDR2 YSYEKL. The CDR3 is CASSHPSSYEQYF. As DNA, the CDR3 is TGCGCCAGCAGCCATCCATCCTCCTACGAGCAGTACTTC.

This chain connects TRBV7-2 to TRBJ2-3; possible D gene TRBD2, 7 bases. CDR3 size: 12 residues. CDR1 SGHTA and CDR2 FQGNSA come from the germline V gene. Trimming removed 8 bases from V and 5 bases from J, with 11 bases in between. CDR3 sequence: CASGGAGDTQYF. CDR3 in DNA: TGTGCCAGCGGGGGGGCCGGAGATACGCAGTATTTT.

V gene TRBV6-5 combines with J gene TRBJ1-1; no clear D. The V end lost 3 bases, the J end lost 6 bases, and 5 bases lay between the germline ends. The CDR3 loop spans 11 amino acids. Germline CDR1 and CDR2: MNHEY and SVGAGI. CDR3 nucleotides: TGTGCCAGCAGTTATAGGTCTGAAGCTTTCTTT. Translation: CASSYRSEAFF.